What follows are 17 T cell receptor beta chains derived from one specimen sequenced in a study of CD4 T cells in relation to SARS-CoV-2 and coronaviruses. Sequencing was performed with immunoSEQ multiplex PCR; in TCRdb, only in-frame clones are kept and a portion is missing. The sample yields 38,000 or so clones, over 70% seen once. Their target antigens are unknown. Sequenced: memory CD4+ T cells from PBMCs, cultured in vitro. The source is an adult with COVID-19.

The chain has TRBV7-2 and TRBJ1-1; possible D gene TRBD1, 6 bases. CDR3 length equals 14 residues. Germline values: CDR1 SGHTA, CDR2 FQGNSA. Between the trimmed V and J ends, which lost 2 bases and 6 bases, there was a span of 13 bases. The CDR3: CASSLSAGAAEAFF. Here the CDR3 DNA reads TGTGCCAGCAGCTTATCGGCAGGGGCCGCTGAAGCTTTCTTT.

This clone was observed a few times. The chain recombines TRBV7-8 with TRBJ2-1, with TRBD2 as a possible D gene (5 bases). This CDR3 has 16 amino acids. V was clipped by 3 bases and J by 0 bases, with 12 bases between them. In germline, CDR1 is SGHVS, CDR2 FQNEAQ. CDR3 loop: CASSLTERSSYNEQFF. The CDR3 nucleotides read TGTGCCAGCAGCTTGACTGAGCGGAGCTCCTACAATGAGCAGTTCTTC.

V usage is TRBV7-8 and J usage is TRBJ1-5; D gene ambiguous. The CDR3 loop spans 17 amino acids. Germline V gives CDR1 SGHVS, CDR2 FQNEAQ. With 2 bases removed from V and 0 bases from J, the gap between germline ends came to 14 bases. DNA of the CDR3: TGTGCCAGCAGCTTATTCCAGCAGGACTATAGCAATCAGCCCCAGCATTTT. Translation gives CASSLFQQDYSNQPQHF.

The chain carries TRBV2 and TRBJ2-7; 9 bases fit TRBD2. The CDR3 consists of 12 residues. Germline assignment: CDR1 SNHLY and CDR2 FYNNEI. The trim removed 11 bases at V and 7 bases at J, leaving 9 bases unmatched. The CDR3 region has the DNA TGTGCCTCCGCGGGGGGGCCGTGGGAGCAGTACTTC. Amino acids: CASAGGPWEQYF.

This chain joins TRBV9 and TRBJ2-7, with D maybe TRBD2 (5 bases). The germline CDR1 and CDR2 sequences are SGDLS and YYNGEE. This CDR3 has 11 residues. V shed 3 bases and J shed 7 bases, with 8 bases lying between them. The CDR3 DNA is TGTGCCAGCAGCGATCCGGGGGAGCAGTACTTC. It encodes CASSDPGEQYF.

This chain links TRBV6-4 with TRBJ2-3; D remains ambiguous. This CDR3 is 13 amino acids long. CDR1 is MRHNA, CDR2 SNTAGT, per germline. Trimming removed 0 bases at V and 2 bases at J, with 3 bases between. The CDR3 sequence is CASSDSDTDTQYF. The DNA of the CDR3 is TGTGCCAGCAGTGACTCGGACACAGATACGCAGTATTTT.

This clone was counted once. The chain is built from TRBV28 and TRBJ2-7; 11 bases map to TRBD2. The ends lost 6 bases at V and 2 bases at J; junction bases unmatched: 9. There are 16 residues in the CDR3. Per germline, CDR1 MDHEN and CDR2 SYDVKM. This CDR3 reads CASSPRGLAATYEQYF. Here the CDR3 DNA reads TGTGCCAGCAGCCCAAGGGGACTAGCGGCTACCTACGAGCAGTACTTC. Full variable domain (outside the CDR3, taken from reference TRBV28 and TRBJ2-7): DVKVTQSSRYLVKRTGEKVFLECVQDMDHENMFWYRQDPGLGLRLIYFSYDVKMKEKGDIPEGYSVSREKKERFSLILESASTNQTSMYLCASSPRGLAATYEQYFGPGTRLTVT.

CDR3 DNA: TGTGCCTCTACAATCGGACAGGGTTCACCCCTCCACTTT. Translated: CASTIGQGSPLHF. This sequence joins TRBV12-3 or TRBV12-4 and TRBJ1-6, with 8 nucleotides matching TRBD1. The CDR3 totals 13 residues. J gave up 9 bases and V 11 bases, and 9 bases lay outside the gene matches.

The rearrangement uses TRBV7-2 and TRBJ1-1; D remains unclear. V was shortened by 0 bases and J by 1 base, with 9 bases between the two germline ends. Germline-derived CDR1 and CDR2 are SGHTA and FQGNSA. The CDR3 runs to 15 residues. DNA for the CDR3: TGTGCCAGCAGCTTAGCTCCCCGGTCGAACACTGAAGCTTTCTTT. Translation gives CASSLAPRSNTEAFF.

The rearrangement uses TRBV12-1 and TRBJ2-1; no DNA check was done on the table's D call, TRBD2. TRBV12-1 is a recognized pseudogene. The CDR3 length is 13 residues. The CDR3 sequence is CASSPPRASEQFF. CDR3 bases: TGTGCCAGCAGCCCGCCGCGCGCGTCTGAGCAGTTCTTC.

The rearrangement uses TRBV2 and TRBJ1-5; D is undetermined. Trimming took off 4 bases at V and 7 bases at J, with 14 bases between the two ends. The CDR3 runs 14 residues. Germline loops: CDR1 SNHLY, CDR2 FYNNEI. The CDR3: CASSVSPGDQPQHF. CDR3 nucleotides: TGTGCCAGCAGTGTTTCGCCTGGTGACCAGCCCCAGCATTTT.

CDR3 in DNA: TGTGCCAGCAGCCAAGCGGGGACAGCAGACTACGAGCAGTACTTC. It encodes CASSQAGTADYEQYF. The chain carries TRBV3-1 (or the pseudogene TRBV3-2) and TRBJ2-7; TRBD1 matches 7 bases. The germline gives CDR1 LGHDT, CDR2 YNNKEL (reference sequence). The CDR3 is 15 residues long. After removal of 1 base from V and 3 bases from J, the junction contained 6 bases not matched to a gene.

This sequence joins TRBV5-5 and TRBJ2-1; D gene uncertain. This CDR3 is 13 amino acids long. Germline V lookup: CDR1 SGHKS, CDR2 YYEKEE (reference sequence). Between the trimmed V and J ends, which lost 2 bases and 3 bases, there was a span of 6 bases. The CDR3 bases are TGTGCCAGCAGCTTTAGTAACTACAATGAGCAGTTCTTC. Its translation is CASSFSNYNEQFF.

The CDR3, as DNA: TGTGCCTCAACCGAGGGCGGGAACACAGATACGCAGTATTTT. Amino acid sequence: CASTEGGNTDTQYF. The chain combines TRBV30 with TRBJ2-3; tentatively, D is TRBD2 (6 bases). Germline CDR1 reads GTSNPN; CDR2 reads SVGIG (reference sequence). Deletions cut 7 bases from V and 2 bases from J, with 16 bases between. This CDR3 is built from 14 residues.

CDR3 sequence reads: CASSLTDQETQYF. The CDR3 DNA reads TGTGCCAGCAGTTTAACAGACCAAGAGACCCAGTACTTC. The V call is TRBV12-3 or TRBV12-4, the J call TRBJ2-5; D unclear. The CDR3 sequence is 13 residues long. V was cut by 2 bases and J by 0 bases, with 4 bases left in between.

This clone was detected only a few times. This chain uses TRBV2 with TRBJ1-2, with D maybe TRBD1 (6 bases). V dropped 7 bases and J dropped 4 bases, with 16 bases sitting between them. This CDR3 contains 14 residues. Germline V lookup: CDR1 SNHLY, CDR2 FYNNEI. The CDR3 nucleotides are TGTGCCAGCATGGGGGGCGCGAGGTCCTATGGCTACACCTTC. Translating it yields CASMGGARSYGYTF.

The chain employs TRBV14 and TRBJ2-7; TRBD1 might be the D (5 bases). V shed 3 bases and J shed 7 bases, with 10 bases lying between them. CDR1 SGHDN and CDR2 FVKESK come from the germline V gene. The CDR3 totals 12 residues. CDR3 loop: CASSHVRVEQYF. The DNA for the CDR3 is TGTGCCAGCAGCCACGTCAGGGTTGAGCAGTACTTC.